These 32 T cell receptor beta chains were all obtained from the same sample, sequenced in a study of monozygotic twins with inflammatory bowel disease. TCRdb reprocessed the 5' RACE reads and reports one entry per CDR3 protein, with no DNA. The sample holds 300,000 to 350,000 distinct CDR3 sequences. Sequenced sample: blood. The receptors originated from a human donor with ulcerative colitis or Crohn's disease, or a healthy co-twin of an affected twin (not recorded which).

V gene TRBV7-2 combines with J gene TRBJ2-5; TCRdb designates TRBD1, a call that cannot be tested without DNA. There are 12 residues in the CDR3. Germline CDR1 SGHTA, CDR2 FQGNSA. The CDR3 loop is CASSIGGETQYF.

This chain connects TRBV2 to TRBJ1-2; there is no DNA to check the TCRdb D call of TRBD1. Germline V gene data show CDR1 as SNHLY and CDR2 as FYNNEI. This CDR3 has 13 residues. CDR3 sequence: CASSRQGGLGYTF.

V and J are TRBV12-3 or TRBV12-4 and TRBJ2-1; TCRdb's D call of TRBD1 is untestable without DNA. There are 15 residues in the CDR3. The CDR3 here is CASSAGTGFGYEQFF.

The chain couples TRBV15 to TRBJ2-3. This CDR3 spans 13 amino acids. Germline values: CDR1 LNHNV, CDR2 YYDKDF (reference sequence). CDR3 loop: CATSRRGTDTQYF. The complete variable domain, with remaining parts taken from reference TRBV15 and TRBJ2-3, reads DAMVIQNPRYQVTQFGKPVTLSCSQTLNHNVMYWYQQKSSQAPKLLFHYYDKDFNNEADTPDNFQSRRPNTSFCFLDIRSPGLGDTAMYLCATSRRGTDTQYFGPGTRLTVL.

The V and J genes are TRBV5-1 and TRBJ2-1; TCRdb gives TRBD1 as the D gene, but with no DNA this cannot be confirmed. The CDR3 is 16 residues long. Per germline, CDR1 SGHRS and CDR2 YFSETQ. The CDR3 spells CASSLEGSLFPNEQFF.

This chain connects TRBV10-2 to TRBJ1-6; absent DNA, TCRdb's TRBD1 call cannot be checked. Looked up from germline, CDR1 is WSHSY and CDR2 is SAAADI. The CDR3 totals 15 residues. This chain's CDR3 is CASSPGQALNSPLHF.

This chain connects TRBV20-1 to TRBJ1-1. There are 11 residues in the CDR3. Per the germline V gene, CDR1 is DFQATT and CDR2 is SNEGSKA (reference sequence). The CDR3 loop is CSPTLNTEAFF.

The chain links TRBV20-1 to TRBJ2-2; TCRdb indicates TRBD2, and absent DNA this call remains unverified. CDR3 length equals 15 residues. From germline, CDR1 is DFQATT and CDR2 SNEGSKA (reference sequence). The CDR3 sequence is CSARVGGINTGELFF.

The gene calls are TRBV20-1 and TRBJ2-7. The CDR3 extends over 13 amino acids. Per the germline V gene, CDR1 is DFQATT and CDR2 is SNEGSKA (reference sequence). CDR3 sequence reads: CSASLSRRNEQYF.

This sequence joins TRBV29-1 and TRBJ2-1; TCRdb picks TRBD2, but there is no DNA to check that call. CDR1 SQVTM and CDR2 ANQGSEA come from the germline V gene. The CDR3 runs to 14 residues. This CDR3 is CSAGTGGSINEQIF.

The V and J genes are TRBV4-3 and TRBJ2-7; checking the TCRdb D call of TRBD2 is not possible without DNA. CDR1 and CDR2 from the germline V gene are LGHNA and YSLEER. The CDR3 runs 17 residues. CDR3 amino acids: CASSQGLAGGPGSEQYF.

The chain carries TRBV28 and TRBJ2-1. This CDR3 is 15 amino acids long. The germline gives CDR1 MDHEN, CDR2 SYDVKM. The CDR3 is CASSLGKGPYNEQFF.

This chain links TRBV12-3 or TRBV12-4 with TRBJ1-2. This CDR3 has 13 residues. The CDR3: CARSFRGYYGYTF.

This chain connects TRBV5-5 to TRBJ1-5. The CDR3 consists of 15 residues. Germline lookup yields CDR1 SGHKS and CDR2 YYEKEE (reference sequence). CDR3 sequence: CASSLDRGLAQPQHF.

CDR3 protein: CSASAGGYEQFF. This chain joins TRBV20-1 and TRBJ2-1. The CDR3 is 12 residues long. From germline, CDR1 is DFQATT and CDR2 SNEGSKA (reference sequence).

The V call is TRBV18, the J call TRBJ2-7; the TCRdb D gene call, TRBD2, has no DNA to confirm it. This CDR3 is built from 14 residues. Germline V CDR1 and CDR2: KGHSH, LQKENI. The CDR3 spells CASSSIEAGGEQYF.

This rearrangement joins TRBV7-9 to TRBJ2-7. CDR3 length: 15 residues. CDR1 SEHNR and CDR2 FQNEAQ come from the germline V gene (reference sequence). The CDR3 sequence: CASSSEDRNPYEQYF.

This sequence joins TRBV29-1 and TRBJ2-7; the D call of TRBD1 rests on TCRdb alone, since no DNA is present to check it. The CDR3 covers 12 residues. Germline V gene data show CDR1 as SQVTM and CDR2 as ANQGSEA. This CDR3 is CSVGDRAYEQYF.

CDR3: CASSRPGLADNEQFF. V usage is TRBV14 and J usage is TRBJ2-1; TCRdb's D gene call, TRBD2, goes unchecked for lack of DNA. Germline-derived CDR1 and CDR2 are SGHDN and FVKESK. This CDR3 is built from 15 residues.

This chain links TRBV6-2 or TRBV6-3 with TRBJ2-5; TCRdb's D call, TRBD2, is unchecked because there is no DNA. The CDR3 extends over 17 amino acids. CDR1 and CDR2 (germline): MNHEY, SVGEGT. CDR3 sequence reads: CASSSGLAGMKQETQYF.

This CDR3 is CATSRGITSPGNEKLFF. J is TRBJ1-4 and V is TRBV15; absent DNA, TCRdb's TRBD1 call cannot be checked. The germline V gene has CDR1 LNHNV and CDR2 YYDKDF (reference sequence). The CDR3 sequence is 17 residues long. Filled out from reference TRBV15 and TRBJ1-4, the complete variable domain reads DAMVIQNPRYQVTQFGKPVTLSCSQTLNHNVMYWYQQKSSQAPKLLFHYYDKDFNNEADTPDNFQSRRPNTSFCFLDIRSPGLGDTAMYLCATSRGITSPGNEKLFFGSGTQLSVL.

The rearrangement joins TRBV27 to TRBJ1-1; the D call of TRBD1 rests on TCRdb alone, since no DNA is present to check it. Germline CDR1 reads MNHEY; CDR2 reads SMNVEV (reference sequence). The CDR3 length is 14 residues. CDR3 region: CASSPGSLNTEAFF.

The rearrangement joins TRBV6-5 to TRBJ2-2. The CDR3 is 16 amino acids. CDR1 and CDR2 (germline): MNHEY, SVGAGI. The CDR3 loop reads CASSYGVMMNTGELFF.

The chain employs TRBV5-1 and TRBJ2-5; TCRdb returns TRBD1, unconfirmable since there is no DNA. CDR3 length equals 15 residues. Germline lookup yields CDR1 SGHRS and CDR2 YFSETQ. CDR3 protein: CASSSPAGEEETQYF.

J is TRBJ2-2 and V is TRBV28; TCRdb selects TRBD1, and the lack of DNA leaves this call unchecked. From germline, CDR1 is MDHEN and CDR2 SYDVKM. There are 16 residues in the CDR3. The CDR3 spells CASSLGDRVDTGELFF.

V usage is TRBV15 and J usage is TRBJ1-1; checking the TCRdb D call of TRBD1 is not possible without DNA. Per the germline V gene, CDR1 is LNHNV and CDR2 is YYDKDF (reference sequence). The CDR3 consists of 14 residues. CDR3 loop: CATSGTGENTEAFF.

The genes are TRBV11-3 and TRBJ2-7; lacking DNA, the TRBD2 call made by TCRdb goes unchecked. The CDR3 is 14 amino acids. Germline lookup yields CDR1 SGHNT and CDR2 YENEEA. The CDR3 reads CASSLTAGSHEQYF. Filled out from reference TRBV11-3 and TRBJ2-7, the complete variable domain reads EAGVVQSPRYKIIEKKQPVAFWCNPISGHNTLYWYLQNLGQGPELLIRYENEEAVDDSQLPKDRFSAERLKGVDSTLKIQPAELGDSAVYLCASSLTAGSHEQYFGPGTRLTVT.

The CDR3 here is CASSLAAAGNTIYF. The chain recombines TRBV7-2 with TRBJ1-3. The CDR3 sequence is 14 residues long. Germline-derived CDR1 and CDR2 are SGHTA and FQGNSA. The whole variable domain, remainder taken from reference TRBV7-2 and TRBJ1-3, is GAGVSQSPSNKVTEKGKDVELRCDPISGHTALYWYRQSLGQGLEFLIYFQGNSAPDKSGLPSDRFSAERTGGSVSTLTIQRTQQEDSAVYLCASSLAAAGNTIYFGEGSWLTVV.

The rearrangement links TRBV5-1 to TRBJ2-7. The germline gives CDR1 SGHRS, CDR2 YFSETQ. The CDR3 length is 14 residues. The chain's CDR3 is CASSPNNFVLEQYF.

Here the CDR3 reads CASRSLAGADTQYF. The chain couples TRBV5-1 to TRBJ2-3; the D call of TRBD2 rests on TCRdb alone, since no DNA is present to check it. The germline V gene encodes CDR1 SGHRS and CDR2 YFSETQ. The CDR3 consists of 14 residues. Full variable domain (remainder filled in from reference TRBV5-1 and TRBJ2-3): KAGVTQTPRYLIKTRGQQVTLSCSPISGHRSVSWYQQTPGQGLQFLFEYFSETQRNKGNFPGRFSGRQFSNSRSEMNVSTLELGDSALYLCASRSLAGADTQYFGPGTRLTVL.

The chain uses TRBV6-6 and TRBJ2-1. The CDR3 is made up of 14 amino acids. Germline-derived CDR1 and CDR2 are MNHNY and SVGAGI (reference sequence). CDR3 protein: CASSYSRQPNEQFF.

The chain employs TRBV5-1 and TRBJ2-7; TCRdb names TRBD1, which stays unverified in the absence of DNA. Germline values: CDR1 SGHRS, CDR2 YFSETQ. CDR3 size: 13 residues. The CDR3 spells CASTGTGAYEQYF.